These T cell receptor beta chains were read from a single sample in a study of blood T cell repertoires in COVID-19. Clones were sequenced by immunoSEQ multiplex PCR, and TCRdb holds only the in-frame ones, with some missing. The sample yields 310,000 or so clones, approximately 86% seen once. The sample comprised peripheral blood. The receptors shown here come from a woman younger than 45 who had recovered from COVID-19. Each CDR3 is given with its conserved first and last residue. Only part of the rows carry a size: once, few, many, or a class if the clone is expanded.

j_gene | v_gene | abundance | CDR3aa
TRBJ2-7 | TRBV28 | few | CASTELPGGRNEQYF
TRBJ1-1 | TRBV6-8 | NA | CASREQGRAFF
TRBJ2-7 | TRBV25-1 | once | CASSALQEGIYEQYF
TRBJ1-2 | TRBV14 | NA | CASSQFSVPSYGYTF
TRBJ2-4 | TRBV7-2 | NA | CASSPNLAGGGYF
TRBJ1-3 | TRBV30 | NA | CAWDTGAGNTIYF
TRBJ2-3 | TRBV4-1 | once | CASSQAGGGLDTQYF
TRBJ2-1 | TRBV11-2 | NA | CASRQWGRTYNEQFF
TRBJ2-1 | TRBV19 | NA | CASDSGNEQFF
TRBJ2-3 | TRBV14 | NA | CASSQGIGSFDTQYF
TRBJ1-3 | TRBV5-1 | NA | CASSPSGNTIYF
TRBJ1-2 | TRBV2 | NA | CASSDHGENYGYTF
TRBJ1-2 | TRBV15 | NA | CATSREYTGPGYTF
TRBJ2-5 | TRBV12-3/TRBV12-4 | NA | CASSPRAETQYF
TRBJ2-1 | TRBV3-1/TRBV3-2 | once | CASSPNSGGSSYNEQFF
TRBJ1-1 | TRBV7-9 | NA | CASSLQGDTEAFF
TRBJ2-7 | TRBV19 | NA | CASNDRDRGSYEQYF
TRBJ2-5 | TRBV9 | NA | CASSVEGTSGRLQETQYF